Listed here are 9 T cell receptor beta chains from one sample, sequenced in a study of CD8 T cells in ankylosing spondylitis. Their antigens are not known. The study, taken as a whole, reports: A TCR beta motif made of several highly homologous variants seemed typical of ankylosing spondylitis blood.

TCRdb itself ran the 5' RACE reads through MiXCR, one entry per CDR3 protein. The table includes fewer than 500,000 distinct CDR3 sequences, 20% to 30% detected once. The sequenced sample was blood, either unsorted or a sorted T cell fraction (not recorded which). The receptors were sampled from a male donor with ankylosing spondylitis.

The genes are TRBV7-8 and TRBJ2-2; D gene uncertain. Germline V gives CDR1 SGHVS, CDR2 FQNEAQ. Trimming pared 3 bases from V and 3 bases from J, leaving 8 bases between. The CDR3 has 14 amino acids. The CDR3 sequence is CASSLALYTGELFF. The CDR3 nucleotides are TGTGCCAGCAGCTTGGCGCTCTACACCGGGGAGCTGTTTTTT.

This clonotype was counted between two and nine times. This chain joins TRBV5-1 and TRBJ2-2; 10 positions agree with TRBD1. J lost 4 bases, V lost 4 bases, and 7 bases had no gene match. The CDR3 is made up of 16 amino acids. CDR1 is SGHRS and CDR2 is YFSETQ in the germline V gene. CDR3: CASSARQGAGTGELFF. Here the CDR3 DNA reads TGCGCCAGCAGCGCCAGACAGGGGGCCGGCACCGGGGAGCTGTTTTTT.

J is TRBJ2-2 and V is TRBV5-1, with D hard to call. V was shortened by 3 bases and J by 3 bases, with 9 bases between the two germline ends. CDR1 and CDR2 (germline): SGHRS, YFSETQ. There are 14 residues in the CDR3. The CDR3 nucleotides are TGCGCCAGCAGCTCCCTGATAGACACCGGGGAGCTGTTTTTT. It yields the protein CASSSLIDTGELFF.

The V and J genes are TRBV29-1 and TRBJ2-1; D is undetermined. V lost 3 bases and J lost 0, with 6 bases in between. Germline V lookup: CDR1 SQVTM, CDR2 ANQGSEA. This CDR3 has 13 residues. CDR3: CSVDKSSYNEQFF. The CDR3 coding sequence is TGCAGCGTTGACAAGAGCTCCTACAATGAGCAGTTCTTC.

This clonotype was recorded a few times. V gene TRBV6-1 combines with J gene TRBJ2-2; 11 bases fit TRBD2. CDR1 MNHNS and CDR2 SASEGT come from the germline V gene. The ends lost 1 base at V and 9 bases at J; junction bases unmatched: 7. This CDR3 is built from 16 residues. The CDR3 here is CASSEGLAGPGRELFF. CDR3 nucleotide sequence: TGTGCCAGCAGTGAAGGACTAGCGGGGCCAGGAAGGGAGCTGTTTTTT.

J is TRBJ1-4 and V is TRBV27; D call uncertain. V was pared by 6 bases and J by 3 bases, with 11 bases between. This CDR3 has 14 residues. The V gene's germline CDR1 is MNHEY and CDR2 SMNVEV (reference sequence). CDR3 sequence: CASSRAGSNEKLFF. The CDR3 DNA reads TGTGCCAGCAGCCGAGCGGGATCTAATGAAAAACTGTTTTTT.

The chain is built from TRBV5-6 and TRBJ2-3, with D maybe TRBD2 (5 bases). This CDR3 is 14 amino acids long. V lost 0 bases and J lost 4, with 9 bases in between. Looked up from germline, CDR1 is SGHDT and CDR2 is YYEEEE. The CDR3 coding sequence is TGTGCCAGCAGCTTGGTGACTACCCCAGATACGCAGTATTTT. This translates into CASSLVTTPDTQYF.

This rearrangement joins TRBV18 to TRBJ1-5, with D maybe TRBD1 (5 bases). V was pared by 6 bases and J by 6 bases, with 18 bases between. The CDR3 sequence is 15 residues long. Looked up from germline, CDR1 is KGHSH and CDR2 is LQKENI. CDR3 loop: CASSAARGLGQPQHF. The CDR3 nucleotides are TGTGCCAGCTCGGCCGCACGGGGCCTGGGTCAGCCCCAGCATTTT.

This chain uses TRBV7-8 with TRBJ1-3; D is possibly TRBD1 (5 bases). CDR3 length: 15 amino acids. CDR1 and CDR2 from the germline V gene are SGHVS and FQNEAQ. V dropped 5 bases and J dropped 0 bases, with 11 bases sitting between them. CDR3: CASSPDSFSGNTIYF. As DNA, the CDR3 is TGTGCCAGCAGCCCAGACAGCTTCTCTGGAAACACCATATATTTT.